The 20 T cell receptor beta chains in this list originate from one sample, sequenced in a study of T cell changes during pregnancy in multiple sclerosis. Only in-frame clones appear in the TCRdb table, and some are missing; sequencing was by immunoSEQ multiplex PCR. The repertoire holds some 31,000 clones, with 90% as singletons. This sample comprised CD4+ T cells from peripheral blood mononuclear cells, obtained in the second trimester of pregnancy. These receptors were collected from a female donor in good health, enrolled as a control in a pregnancy study.

The CDR3 DNA sequence: TGTGCCAGCAGAGAACCGGGACAGGGCTTCGGCTACACCTTC. Protein: CASREPGQGFGYTF. The chain joins TRBV6-5 to TRBJ1-2; 9 bases agree with TRBD1. CDR3 length equals 14 residues. Germline lookup yields CDR1 MNHEY and CDR2 SVGAGI. V dropped 6 bases and J dropped 8; count of bases not matched to a gene: 10.

This clone was seen only a few times. The chain combines TRBV9 with TRBJ1-1, with TRBD1 as a possible D gene (6 bases). CDR3 size: 15 residues. V was shortened by 0 bases and J by 5 bases, with 14 bases between the two germline ends. Germline CDR1 reads SGDLS; CDR2 reads YYNGEE. The DNA of the CDR3 is TGTGCCAGCAGCGTAGTGGGGGCCCTGGGAACTGAAGCTTTCTTT. This encodes CASSVVGALGTEAFF.

As concerns this clone: This same CDR3 is encoded by further DNA sequences in the sample. The chain joins TRBV2 to TRBJ1-2; D may be TRBD1 (6 bases). The CDR3 runs to 13 residues. The ends were cut back, 2 bases at V and 4 bases at J, with 8 bases in the middle. The germline CDR1 and CDR2 sequences are SNHLY and FYNNEI. CDR3 sequence (DNA): TGTGCCAGCAGTGAAACAGGGACCTATGGCTACACCTTC. It codes for CASSETGTYGYTF.

This chain links TRBV27 with TRBJ1-1; 8 bases agree with TRBD1. Germline CDR1 is MNHEY and CDR2 is SMNVEV (reference sequence). V gave up 1 base and J gave up 7 bases; unmatched junction bases: 11. This CDR3 comprises 16 residues. CDR3: CASSLFPPQGAGEAFF. The CDR3 DNA reads as TGTGCCAGCAGTTTATTCCCCCCGCAGGGGGCTGGTGAAGCTTTCTTT.

The V and J genes are TRBV25-1 and TRBJ1-4; 10 bases map to TRBD1. J lost 8 bases, V lost 3 bases, and 3 bases had no gene match. The germline V gene has CDR1 MGHDK and CDR2 SYGVNS. The CDR3 is 14 residues long. This CDR3 is CASSETGGKEKLFF. CDR3 sequence (DNA): TGTGCCAGCAGTGAGACAGGGGGCAAGGAAAAACTGTTTTTT. The complete variable domain, with remaining parts taken from reference TRBV25-1 and TRBJ1-4, reads EADIYQTPRYLVIGTGKKITLECSQTMGHDKMYWYQQDPGMELHLIHYSYGVNSTEKGDLSSESTVSRIRTEHFPLTLESARPSHTSQYLCASSETGGKEKLFFGSGTQLSVL.

V is TRBV5-1 and J is TRBJ2-1; 7 nucleotides match TRBD2. The V and J ends lost 4 bases and 9 bases, in that order; junction bases with no gene match: 10. Germline V CDR1 and CDR2: SGHRS, YFSETQ. The CDR3 has 14 residues. The DNA of the CDR3 is TGCGCCAGCAGCAGTAACGCGGGAGCGCGTGAGCAGTTCTTC. It encodes CASSSNAGAREQFF.

J is TRBJ2-3 and V is TRBV27; no clear D gene. V lost 5 bases, J lost 4 bases, and 19 bases lay in between. CDR3 length: 16 amino acids. Germline V gene lookup returns CDR1 MNHEY and CDR2 SMNVEV (reference sequence). Here the CDR3 reads CASSIHLGPWADTQYF. CDR3 sequence (DNA): TGTGCCAGCAGTATCCACCTGGGCCCATGGGCAGATACGCAGTATTTT.

The gene calls are TRBV7-8 and TRBJ2-1, with TRBD2 matching 11 bases. The CDR3 consists of 18 residues. The J segment lost 2 bases and the V segment lost 4 bases, leaving 10 bases of the junction unmatched. Germline V gene lookup returns CDR1 SGHVS and CDR2 FQNEAQ. The CDR3 bases are TGTGCCAGCAGCTCGCCGGGACTAGCGGTCTCAACCTACAATGAGCAGTTCTTC. Translating gives CASSSPGLAVSTYNEQFF.

V is TRBV7-2 and J is TRBJ2-7; D is undetermined. The CDR3 runs 15 residues. V was trimmed by 0 bases and J by 2 bases, leaving 11 bases between them. CDR1 SGHTA and CDR2 FQGNSA come from the germline V gene. CDR3 sequence (DNA): TGTGCCAGCAGCTTAGCTTTTGGGCAGGCCTACGAGCAGTACTTC. Translating gives CASSLAFGQAYEQYF.

J is TRBJ1-5 and V is TRBV27; maybe TRBD1 (6 bases). The CDR3 contains 15 residues. The V gene lost 3 bases and the J gene lost 6 bases, with 15 bases spanning the gap. CDR1 is MNHEY, CDR2 SMNVEV, per germline (reference sequence). DNA of the CDR3: TGTGCCAGCAGTTTCTCCGGGGGAGGGGGTCAGCCCCAGCATTTT. As protein: CASSFSGGGGQPQHF.

The chain links TRBV5-1 to TRBJ2-1; 7 bases are a match to TRBD2. The V segment lost 7 bases and the J segment 7 bases; nucleotides outside the gene matches: 11. The CDR3 consists of 14 residues. Germline V lookup: CDR1 SGHRS, CDR2 YFSETQ. CDR3 protein: CASALAEGGNEQFF. The CDR3 coding sequence is TGCGCCAGCGCCCTAGCGGAGGGCGGGAATGAGCAGTTCTTC.

The V gene is TRBV19, the J gene TRBJ1-4, with a possible D match to TRBD1 (5 bases). V was pared by 7 bases and J by 0 bases, with 9 bases between. The germline V gene encodes CDR1 LNHDA and CDR2 SQIVND (reference sequence). CDR3 size: 14 residues. The CDR3 sequence is CASMGLSTNEKLFF. CDR3 sequence (DNA): TGTGCCAGTATGGGGCTTTCAACTAATGAAAAACTGTTTTTT. The full variable domain, in which reference TRBV19 and TRBJ1-4 provide the parts outside the CDR3, is DGGITQSPKYLFRKEGQNVTLSCEQNLNHDAMYWYRQDPGQGLRLIYYSQIVNDFQKGDIAEGYSVSREKKESFPLTVTSAQKNPTAFYLCASMGLSTNEKLFFGSGTQLSVL.

The chain combines TRBV6-1 with TRBJ2-4, with TRBD2 matching 10 bases. CDR3 length: 14 residues. The J segment lost 5 bases and the V segment lost 6 bases, leaving 4 bases of the junction unmatched. Germline V gene data show CDR1 as MNHNS and CDR2 as SASEGT. The CDR3, as DNA: TGTGCCAGCAGCCGAGGACTAGCGGAAAACATTCAGTACTTC. It translates to CASSRGLAENIQYF.

This chain joins TRBV5-4 and TRBJ2-1; TRBD2 aligns across 14 bases. There are 15 residues in the CDR3. V shed 5 bases and J 7 bases; nucleotides not matched to a gene: 5. Germline-derived CDR1 and CDR2 are SGHNT and YYREEE (reference sequence). The CDR3 region has the DNA TGTGCCAGCAGATCAGGACTAGCGGGGGGTAATGAGCAGTTCTTC. Translating it yields CASRSGLAGGNEQFF.

The chain recombines TRBV27 with TRBJ1-1; 7 bases fit TRBD1. The length of the CDR3 is 14 residues. With V trimmed by 6 bases and J by 4 bases, 8 bases remained unmatched. Germline CDR1 MNHEY, CDR2 SMNVEV (reference sequence). The CDR3 reads CASRARGVGTEAFF. The CDR3 DNA reads TGTGCCAGCAGGGCCAGGGGGGTGGGCACTGAAGCTTTCTTT.

V gene TRBV5-5 combines with J gene TRBJ1-2, with D maybe TRBD1 (5 bases). CDR1 and CDR2 (germline): SGHKS, YYEKEE (reference sequence). The CDR3 consists of 15 residues. V was cut by 4 bases and J by 4 bases, with 17 bases left in between. The CDR3 bases are TGTGCCAGCAGCCCCTTGGGGGTCGGGAGCTATGGCTACACCTTC. As protein: CASSPLGVGSYGYTF.

The V call is TRBV6-6, the J call TRBJ2-3; 9 bases match TRBD1. The germline V gene encodes CDR1 MNHNY and CDR2 SVGAGI (reference sequence). The CDR3 is 15 residues long. V gave up 6 bases and J gave up 4 bases; unmatched junction bases: 8. CDR3 sequence reads: CASSSGQGRSDTQYF. In DNA, the CDR3 is TGTGCCAGCAGCAGCGGACAGGGGAGGTCAGATACGCAGTATTTT.

This rearrangement joins TRBV10-3 to TRBJ2-7; 11 nucleotides align to TRBD1. The CDR3 sequence is 12 residues long. The V and J ends lost 10 bases and 7 bases, in that order; junction bases with no gene match: 6. Germline V gives CDR1 ENHRY, CDR2 SYGVKD. The DNA for the CDR3 is TGTGCCAGCAGGACAGGGGGCAAAGAGCAGTACTTC. Its protein product is CASRTGGKEQYF.

The rearrangement joins TRBV29-1 to TRBJ2-7; tentative D call: TRBD2 (6 bases). Per the germline V gene, CDR1 is SQVTM and CDR2 is ANQGSEA. CDR3 length: 12 residues. Trimming shortened V by 4 bases and J by 4 bases, and 11 bases separated the two germline ends. Here the CDR3 DNA reads TGCAGCGTTGTCGTCGGGGGTTACGAGCAGTACTTC. Translation: CSVVVGGYEQYF.

The V call is TRBV12-5, the J call TRBJ1-1; D remains ambiguous. The V gene lost 7 bases and the J gene lost 4 bases, with 13 bases spanning the gap. Looked up from germline, CDR1 is LGHNT and CDR2 is FRNRAP. The CDR3 is 13 residues long. CDR3: CASELSSFTEAFF. CDR3 in DNA: TGTGCTAGTGAACTTTCCTCTTTCACTGAAGCTTTCTTT.